Listed below are T cell receptor beta chains from one sample, sequenced in a study of shared clonotypes between healthy human individuals. Produced via immunoSEQ multiplex PCR; TCRdb's table is partial and in-frame only. Altogether about a million clones are present, approximately 70% being singletons, with the ten largest covering 1.5%. The sequenced material came from memory CD4+ T cells sorted from blood. The receptors stem from a man younger than 35 in good health. The CDR3 runs from the conserved cysteine through the conserved F or W. D genes are given only for firm matches. Rows may omit the clone size; those that give it use once, few, many or a size class.

-,TRBJ2-5,-,TRBV9,TGTGCCAGCAGCGTCTTGGGGGGGGCCCAAGAGACCCAGTACTTC,CASSVLGGAQETQYF
-,TRBJ1-5,-,TRBV7-9,TGTGCCAGCAGCTCCGGGGGGGACACCGTCAATCAGCCCCAGCATTTT,CASSSGGDTVNQPQHF
-,TRBJ2-3,-,TRBV5-1,TGCGCCAGCAGCACGGGCCTAAGCACAGATACGCAGTATTTT,CASSTGLSTDTQYF
-,TRBJ2-1,TRBD2,TRBV18,TGTGCCAGCTCACCAAGGCGGGAGGGCGGGAATGAGCAGTTCTTC,CASSPRREGGNEQFF
-,TRBJ1-3,-,TRBV6-1,TGTGCCAGCAGTGGCCCCCGTTCCGGAAACACCATATATTTT,CASSGPRSGNTIYF
-,TRBJ1-3,-,TRBV5-6,TGTGCCAGCAGCTCGATCGGAGGGGCTGGAAACACCATATATTTT,CASSSIGGAGNTIYF
-,TRBJ2-6,-,TRBV4-1,TGCGCCAGCAGCCACCCAGATGTGGTGGAGGCTCATAGCTCTGGGGCCAACGTCCTGACTTTC,CASSHPDVVEAHSSGANVLTF
once,TRBJ2-3,TRBD2,TRBV2,TGTGCCAGCCACCGGACTAGCGGGGGAACAGATACGCAGTATTTT,CASHRTSGGTDTQYF
many,TRBJ2-2,-,TRBV5-1,TGCGCCAGCAGCCCCGGCCCCCCCAGGCCGGGGACCGGGGAGCTGTTTTTT,CASSPGPPRPGTGELFF
once,TRBJ2-5,-,TRBV5-4,TGTGCCAGCAGCTTGAAAGGGAGTGAGACCCAGTACTTC,CASSLKGSETQYF
-,TRBJ1-6,-,TRBV19,TGTGCCAGTAGTGCCGACGGCTCCTATAATTCACCCCTCCACTTT,CASSADGSYNSPLHF
-,TRBJ1-1,-,TRBV5-1,TGCGCCAGCAGCTTGGAGGGCGCACGAAACACTGAAGCTTTCTTT,CASSLEGARNTEAFF
-,TRBJ2-7,-,TRBV12-5,TGTGCTAGTGGTGTGACGGGGGCCTACGAGCAGTACTTC,CASGVTGAYEQYF
-,TRBJ2-7,TRBD2,TRBV2,TGTGCCGGGAGCAGGCCAGCGGGGGGACGAGGCGAGCAGTACTTC,CAGSRPAGGRGEQYF
-,TRBJ1-6,-,TRBV10-1,TGCGCCAGCAGTCTTGACAGAGATAATTCACCCCTCCACTTT,CASSLDRDNSPLHF
-,TRBJ2-1,-,TRBV30,TGTGCCTGGAGTGTAAAGTATTTTCGGGACAATGAGCAGTTCTTC,CAWSVKYFRDNEQFF
-,TRBJ2-7,TRBD2,TRBV5-4,TGTGCCAGCAGCTTCCCTGGACTAGGAGGGAGCGAGCAGTACTTC,CASSFPGLGGSEQYF
once,TRBJ1-6,-,TRBV5-1,TGCGCCAGCAGCTCCACAGGGTACTATAATTCACCCCTCCACTTT,CASSSTGYYNSPLHF
-,TRBJ2-5,TRBD2,TRBV2,TGTGCCAGCTTTAGCGGGAGGTCAGGAGAGACCCAGTACTTC,CASFSGRSGETQYF
-,TRBJ1-2,-,TRBV4-3,TGCGCCAGCAGCCAAGATGTTGGGCAGAACTATGGCTACACCTTC,CASSQDVGQNYGYTF
-,TRBJ1-2,TRBD1,TRBV7-9,TGTGCCAGCAGCCCACGGACAGGGGAGAGTCGCTACACCTTC,CASSPRTGESRYTF
-,TRBJ2-6,TRBD1,TRBV15,TGTGCCACCAGCAGAGATAGGACAGGGACGGGTGGGGCCAACGTCCTGACTTTC,CATSRDRTGTGGANVLTF
-,TRBJ1-3,-,TRBV14,TGTGCCAGCAGCCAACAGCGGAGCTCTGGAAACACCATATATTTT,CASSQQRSSGNTIYF
many,TRBJ2-4,TRBD1,TRBV4-3,TGCGCCAGCAGCCCGGGACAGGGGCGGAACATTCAGTACTTC,CASSPGQGRNIQYF
-,TRBJ2-7,-,TRBV19,TGTGCCAGTAGTATTCGGGGGACCTCCTACGAGCAGTACTTC,CASSIRGTSYEQYF
-,TRBJ1-5,TRBD1,TRBV7-2,TGTGCCAGCAGCTCGGGACAGGTGGGTGGCCAGCCCCAGCATTTT,CASSSGQVGGQPQHF
-,TRBJ2-7,TRBD2,TRBV11-2,TGTGCCAGCAGACCCCTTTTGGGGAGCGGGATCTCCTACGAGCAGTACTTC,CASRPLLGSGISYEQYF